This T cell receptor (beta chain) was identified in a study of blood T cells in healthy people across ages. This CDR3 is 14 amino acids long. Germline CDR1 reads DFQATT; CDR2 reads SNEGSKA (reference sequence). V was cut by 2 bases and J by 5 bases, with 16 bases left in between. Alongside a J-beta primer mix, a sample-barcoded 5' primer served in a second PCR lasting about 6 to 11 cycles. Each cDNA molecule was tagged by a template-switch adaptor that had 12 random nucleotides. TCRdb independently ran MiXCR on the 5' RACE reads; one entry per CDR3 protein. The sample records about 1.8 million distinct CDR3 sequences, 49% being singletons.

The sample comprised blood. The receptor was isolated from a woman between 40 and 50 years old in good health. The chain carries TRBV20-1 and TRBJ2-7; D is perhaps TRBD1 or TRBD2 (5 bases each). CDR3 sequence reads: CSARPGSEADEQYF. The CDR3 bases are TGCAGTGCTAGACCAGGGAGCGAGGCGGACGAGCAGTACTTC.